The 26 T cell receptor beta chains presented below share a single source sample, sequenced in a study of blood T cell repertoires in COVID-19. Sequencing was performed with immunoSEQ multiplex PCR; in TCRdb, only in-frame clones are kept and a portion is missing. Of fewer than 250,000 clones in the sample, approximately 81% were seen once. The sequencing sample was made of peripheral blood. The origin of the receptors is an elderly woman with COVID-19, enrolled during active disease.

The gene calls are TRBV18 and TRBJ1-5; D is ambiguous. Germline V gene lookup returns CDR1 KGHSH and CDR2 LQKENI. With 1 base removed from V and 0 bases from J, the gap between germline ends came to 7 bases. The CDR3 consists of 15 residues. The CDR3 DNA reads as TGTGCCAGCTCACCACGAACAGCTAGCAATCAGCCCCAGCATTTT. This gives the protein CASSPRTASNQPQHF.

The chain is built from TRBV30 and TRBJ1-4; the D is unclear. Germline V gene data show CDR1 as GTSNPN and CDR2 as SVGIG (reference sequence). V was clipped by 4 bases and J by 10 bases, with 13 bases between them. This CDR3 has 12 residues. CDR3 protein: CAWNRERGKLFF. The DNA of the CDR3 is TGTGCCTGGAATCGGGAACGAGGAAAACTGTTTTTT. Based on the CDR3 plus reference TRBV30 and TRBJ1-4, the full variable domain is SQTIHQWPATLVQPVGSPLSLECTVEGTSNPNLYWYRQAAGRGLQLLFYSVGIGQISSEVPQNLSASRPQDRQFILSSKKLLLSDSGFYLCAWNRERGKLFFGSGTQLSVL.

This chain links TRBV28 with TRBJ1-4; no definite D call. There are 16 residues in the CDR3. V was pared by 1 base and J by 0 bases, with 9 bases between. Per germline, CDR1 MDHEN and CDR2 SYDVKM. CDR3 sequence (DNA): TGTGCCAGCAGTTTATTGGCCCCTGCAACTAATGAAAAACTGTTTTTT. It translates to CASSLLAPATNEKLFF.

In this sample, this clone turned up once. CDR3: CASNLDSYNEQFF. In DNA, the CDR3 is TGTGCCAGCAATCTAGACAGTTACAATGAGCAGTTCTTC. The rearrangement links TRBV28 to TRBJ2-1; TRBD1 is a possible D gene (5 bases). V gave up 7 bases and J gave up 4 bases, with 11 bases separating them. The germline CDR1 and CDR2 sequences are MDHEN and SYDVKM. The CDR3 runs to 13 residues.

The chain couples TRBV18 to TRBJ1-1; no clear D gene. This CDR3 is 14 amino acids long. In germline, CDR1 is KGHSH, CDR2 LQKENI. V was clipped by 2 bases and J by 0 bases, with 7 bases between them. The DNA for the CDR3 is TGTGCCAGCTCACCAAAGCCGATGAACACTGAAGCTTTCTTT. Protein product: CASSPKPMNTEAFF. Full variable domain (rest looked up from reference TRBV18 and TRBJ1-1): NAGVMQNPRHLVRRRGQEARLRCSPMKGHSHVYWYRQLPEEGLKFMVYLQKENIIDESGMPKERFSAEFPKEGPSILRIQQVVRGDSAAYFCASSPKPMNTEAFFGQGTRLTVV.

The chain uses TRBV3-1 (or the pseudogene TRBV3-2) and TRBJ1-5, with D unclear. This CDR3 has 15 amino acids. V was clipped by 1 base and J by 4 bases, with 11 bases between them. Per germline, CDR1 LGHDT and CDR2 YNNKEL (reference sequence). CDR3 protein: CASSQGIGVNQPQHF. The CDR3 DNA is TGTGCCAGCAGCCAAGGAATCGGGGTAAATCAGCCCCAGCATTTT.

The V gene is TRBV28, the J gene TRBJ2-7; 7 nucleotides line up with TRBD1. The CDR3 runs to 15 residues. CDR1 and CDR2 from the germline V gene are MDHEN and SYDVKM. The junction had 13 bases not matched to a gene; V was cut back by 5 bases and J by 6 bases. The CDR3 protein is CASSPPSTGWGEQYV. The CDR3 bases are TGTGCCAGCAGTCCACCCTCGACAGGGTGGGGCGAGCAGTACGTC.

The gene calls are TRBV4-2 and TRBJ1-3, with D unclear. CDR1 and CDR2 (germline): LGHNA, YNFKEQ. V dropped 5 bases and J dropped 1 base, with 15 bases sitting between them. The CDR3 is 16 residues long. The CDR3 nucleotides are TGTGCCAGCAGCAAGGACCTCTCGGGATCTGGAAACACCATATATTTT. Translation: CASSKDLSGSGNTIYF.

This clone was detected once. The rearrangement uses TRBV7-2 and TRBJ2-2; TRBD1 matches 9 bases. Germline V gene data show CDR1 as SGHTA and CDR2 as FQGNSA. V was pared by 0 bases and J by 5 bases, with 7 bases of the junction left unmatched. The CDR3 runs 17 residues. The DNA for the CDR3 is TGTGCCAGCAGCTTAGCGCTGGGGACAGGGAAGACCGGGGAGCTGTTTTTT. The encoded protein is CASSLALGTGKTGELFF.

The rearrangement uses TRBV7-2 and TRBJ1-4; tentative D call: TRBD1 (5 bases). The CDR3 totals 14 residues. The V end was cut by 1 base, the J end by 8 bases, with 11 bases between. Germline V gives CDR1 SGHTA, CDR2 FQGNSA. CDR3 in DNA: TGTGCCAGCAGCTTAGATCAGGGTGTCGAAAAACTGTTTTTT. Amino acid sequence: CASSLDQGVEKLFF.

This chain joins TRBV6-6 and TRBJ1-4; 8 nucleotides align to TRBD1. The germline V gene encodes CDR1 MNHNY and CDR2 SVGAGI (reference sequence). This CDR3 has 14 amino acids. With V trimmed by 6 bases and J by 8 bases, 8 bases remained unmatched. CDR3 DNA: TGTGCCAGCAGCATCGGACAGGGCTTAGAAAAACTGTTTTTT. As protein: CASSIGQGLEKLFF.

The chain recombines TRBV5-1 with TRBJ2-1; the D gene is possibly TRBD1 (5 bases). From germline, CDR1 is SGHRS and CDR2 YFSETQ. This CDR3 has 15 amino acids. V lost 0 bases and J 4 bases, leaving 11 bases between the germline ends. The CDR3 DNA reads TGCGCCAGCAGCTTGGACAGGATGCCGTACAATGAGCAGTTCTTC. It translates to CASSLDRMPYNEQFF.

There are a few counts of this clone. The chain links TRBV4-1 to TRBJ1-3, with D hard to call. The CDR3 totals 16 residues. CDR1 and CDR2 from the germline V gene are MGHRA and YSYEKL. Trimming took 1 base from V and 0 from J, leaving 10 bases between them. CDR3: CASSQVGRSSGNTIYF. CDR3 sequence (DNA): TGCGCCAGCAGCCAAGTCGGCCGGAGCTCTGGAAACACCATATATTTT.

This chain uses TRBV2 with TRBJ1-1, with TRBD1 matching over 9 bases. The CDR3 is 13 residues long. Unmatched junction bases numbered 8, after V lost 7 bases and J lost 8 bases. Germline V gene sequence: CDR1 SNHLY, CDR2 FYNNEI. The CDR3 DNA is TGTGCCAGCAATTTGGGACAGGGTAGGGAAGCTTTCTTT. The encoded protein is CASNLGQGREAFF.

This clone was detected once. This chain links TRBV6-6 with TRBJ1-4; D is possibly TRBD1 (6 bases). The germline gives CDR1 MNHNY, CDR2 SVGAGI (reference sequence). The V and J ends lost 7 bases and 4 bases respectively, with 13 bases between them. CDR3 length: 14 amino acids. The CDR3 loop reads CASTRQDINEKLFF. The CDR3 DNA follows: TGTGCCAGCACCCGACAGGACATTAATGAAAAACTGTTTTTT.

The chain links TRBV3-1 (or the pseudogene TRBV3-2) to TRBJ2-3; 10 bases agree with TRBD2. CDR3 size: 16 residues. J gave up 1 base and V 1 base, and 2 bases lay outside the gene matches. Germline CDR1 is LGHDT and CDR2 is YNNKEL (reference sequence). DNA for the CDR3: TGTGCCAGCAGCCAAGCTACTAGCGGGGGCACAGATACGCAGTATTTT. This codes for CASSQATSGGTDTQYF.

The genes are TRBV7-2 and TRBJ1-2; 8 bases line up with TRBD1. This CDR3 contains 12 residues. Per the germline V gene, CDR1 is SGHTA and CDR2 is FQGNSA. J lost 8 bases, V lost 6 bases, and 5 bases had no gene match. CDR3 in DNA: TGTGCCAGCAGTTCAGGGGGCTGGGGCTACACCTTC. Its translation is CASSSGGWGYTF.

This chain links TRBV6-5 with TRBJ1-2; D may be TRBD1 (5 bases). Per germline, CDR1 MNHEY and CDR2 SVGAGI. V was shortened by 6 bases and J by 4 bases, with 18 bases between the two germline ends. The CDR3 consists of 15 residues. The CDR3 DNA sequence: TGTGCCAGCAGACAAAACGAGGCAGGGCGCTATGGCTACACCTTC. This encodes CASRQNEAGRYGYTF.

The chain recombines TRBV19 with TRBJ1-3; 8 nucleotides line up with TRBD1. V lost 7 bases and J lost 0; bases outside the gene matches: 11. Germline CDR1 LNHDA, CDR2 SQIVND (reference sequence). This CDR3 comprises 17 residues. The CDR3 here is CASTPRDRIFSGNTIYF. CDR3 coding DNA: TGTGCCAGTACCCCTCGGGACAGGATCTTCTCTGGAAACACCATATATTTT.

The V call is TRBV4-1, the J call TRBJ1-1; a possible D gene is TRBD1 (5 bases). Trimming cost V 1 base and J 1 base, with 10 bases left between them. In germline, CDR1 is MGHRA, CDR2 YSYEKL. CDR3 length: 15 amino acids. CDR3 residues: CASSQVVTANTEAFF. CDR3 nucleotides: TGCGCCAGCAGCCAAGTGGTGACAGCGAACACTGAAGCTTTCTTT.

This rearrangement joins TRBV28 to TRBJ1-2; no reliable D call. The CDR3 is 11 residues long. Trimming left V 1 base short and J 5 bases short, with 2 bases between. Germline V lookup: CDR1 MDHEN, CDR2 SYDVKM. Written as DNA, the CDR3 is TGTGCCAGCAGTTTATTATATGGCTACACCTTC. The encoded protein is CASSLLYGYTF.

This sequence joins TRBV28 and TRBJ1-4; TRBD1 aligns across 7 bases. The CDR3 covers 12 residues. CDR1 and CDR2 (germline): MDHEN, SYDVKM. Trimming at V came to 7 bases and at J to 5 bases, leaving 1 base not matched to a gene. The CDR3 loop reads CASTTGNEKLFF. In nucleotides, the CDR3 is TGTGCCAGCACGACAGGGAATGAAAAACTGTTTTTT.

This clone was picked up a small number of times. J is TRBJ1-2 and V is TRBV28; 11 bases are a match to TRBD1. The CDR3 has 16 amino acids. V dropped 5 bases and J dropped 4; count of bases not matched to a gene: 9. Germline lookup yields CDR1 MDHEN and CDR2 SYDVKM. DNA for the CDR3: TGTGCCAGCAGTCGACAGACCGGGACAGGGGGCTATGGCTACACCTTC. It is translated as CASSRQTGTGGYGYTF.

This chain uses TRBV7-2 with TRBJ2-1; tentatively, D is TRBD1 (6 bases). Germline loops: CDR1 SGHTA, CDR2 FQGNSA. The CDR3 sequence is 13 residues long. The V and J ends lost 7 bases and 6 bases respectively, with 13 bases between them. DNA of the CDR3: TGTGCCAGCACCCTAGGGGGACGCAATGAGCAGTTCTTC. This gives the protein CASTLGGRNEQFF.

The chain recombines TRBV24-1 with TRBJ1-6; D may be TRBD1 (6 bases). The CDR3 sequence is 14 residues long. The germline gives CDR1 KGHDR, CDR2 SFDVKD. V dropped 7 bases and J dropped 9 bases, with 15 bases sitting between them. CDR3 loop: CATRARDNSSPLHF. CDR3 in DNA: TGTGCCACCAGAGCCCGGGACAATAGTTCACCCCTCCACTTT.

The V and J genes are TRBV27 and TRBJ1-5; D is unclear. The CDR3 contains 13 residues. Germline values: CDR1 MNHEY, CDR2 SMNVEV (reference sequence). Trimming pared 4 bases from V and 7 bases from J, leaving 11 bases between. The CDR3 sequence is CASSSNRYQPQHF. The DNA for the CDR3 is TGTGCCAGCAGTTCTAATAGATACCAGCCCCAGCATTTT.